This T cell receptor beta chain was captured by sequencing in a study of shared clonotypes between healthy human individuals. CDR3 length: 18 amino acids. Germline V CDR1 and CDR2: MNHNS, SASEGT. Deletions cut 2 bases from V and 5 bases from J, with 24 bases between. About 100 million PBMCs supplied genomic DNA for unsorted samples. Remarks on this clone: A read error likely explains this, since a far larger clone differs by one base. The sample holds other DNA sequences that translate to the same CDR3.

Some clones are missing from TCRdb's copy, which holds only in-frame ones; the method was immunoSEQ multiplex PCR. Among about half a million clones listed, more than 65% were seen once. The V gene is TRBV6-1, the J gene TRBJ1-1; a possible D gene is TRBD1 (5 bases). Sample: PBMCs. The source of this sequence is a woman aged 40 to 50 in good health. Some clones in this sample may be carry-over from other donors' samples. CDR3 sequence reads: CASSEISRVLARDTEAFF. The CDR3 DNA reads TGTGCCAGCAGTGAAATCTCCAGGGTTTTAGCTCGGGATACTGAAGCTTTCTTT.